This T cell receptor beta chain derives from a study of shared clonotypes between healthy human individuals. Study findings and constraints: A handful of donors shared 4.5% to 6.5% of their naive CD4 clonotypes. Represented genetic and exposure-history diversity was restricted by having few donors. The study generally estimated greater richness for naive than memory subsets.

The CDR3 loop spans 16 amino acids. The germline CDR1 and CDR2 sequences are SGHTA and FQGTGA. The V end lost 1 base, the J end lost 0 bases, and 9 bases lay between the germline ends. In regard to this clone: What it binds is unknown. Distinct nucleotide sequences in the sample also encode this CDR3.

Assay runs were performed at deep level. Measured with immunoSEQ multiplex PCR; TCRdb has only the in-frame clones, and not every one. The data hold 2 million to 2.5 million clones, with 85% to 95% observed a single time. The specimen was naive CD4+ T cells from PBMCs. Subset denoted: CD45RA+ positively selected. The sequence was collected from a man in his late teens or twenties in good health. Some clones in this sample may be carry-over from other donors' samples. The chain is built from TRBV7-3 and TRBJ2-2, with D possibly called TRBD1 or TRBD2 (6 bases each). CDR3 bases: TGTGCCAGCAGCTTAATAGGGGGGACGAACACCGGGGAGCTGTTTTTT. Translating it yields CASSLIGGTNTGELFF.